This paragraph reports one T cell receptor (beta chain). The sample is drawn from a study of blood T cell repertoires in COVID-19. Study context: Material from acute and convalescent COVID-19 was sourced from the United States, Italy and Spain. PBMCs, B-cell-depleted T cells, or T cells were the source of the cDNA or gDNA that made up the material.

As originally analysed: The authors estimated nucleated cell counts from reference gene primer amplification. Clones were read by immunoSEQ multiplex PCR, and TCRdb kept only the in-frame ones, dropping some. The DNA was the basis for D and trimming; V, J and clone size are from that table. There are a few hundred thousand clones in the sample; around 83% occur only once, and around 3.6% lies in the top ten. The sample taken for sequencing was peripheral blood. This clonotype was sampled from a man aged 18 to 29 with active or convalescent COVID-19.

The CDR3 sequence is CASRRQGTSYEQYF. CDR3 DNA sequence: TGTGCCAGCAGACGACAGGGGACCTCCTACGAGCAGTACTTC. This chain connects TRBV6-5 to TRBJ2-7, with 8 bases fitting TRBD1. The CDR3 has 14 amino acids. CDR1 is MNHEY and CDR2 is SVGAGI in the germline V gene. Trimming took 6 bases from V and 0 from J; bases not matched to a gene: 4.